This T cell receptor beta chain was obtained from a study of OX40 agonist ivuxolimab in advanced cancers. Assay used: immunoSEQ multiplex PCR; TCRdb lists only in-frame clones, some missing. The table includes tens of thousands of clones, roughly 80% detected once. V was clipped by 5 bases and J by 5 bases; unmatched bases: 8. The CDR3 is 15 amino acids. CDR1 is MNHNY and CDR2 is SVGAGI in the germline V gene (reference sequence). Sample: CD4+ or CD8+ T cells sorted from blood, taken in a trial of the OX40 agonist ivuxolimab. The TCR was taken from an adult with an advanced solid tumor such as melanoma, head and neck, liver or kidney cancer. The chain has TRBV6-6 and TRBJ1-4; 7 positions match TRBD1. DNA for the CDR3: TGTGCCAGCAGTACCACCGGGACAGAGAATGAAAAACTGTTTTTT. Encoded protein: CASSTTGTENEKLFF.